This T cell receptor beta chain was captured by sequencing in a study of OX40 agonist ivuxolimab in advanced cancers. The wider study: A history of anti-PD-1, anti-PD-L1 or anti-CTLA-4 therapy was acceptable, and roughly 40% had some.

Profiled with immunoSEQ multiplex PCR; TCRdb holds only in-frame clones, not every one. Of tens of thousands of clones listed, around 87% are singletons. The V gene end was trimmed by 6 bases and the J gene end by 0 bases; junction bases not matched to a gene: 2. Germline values: CDR1 SGHRS, CDR2 YFSETQ. This CDR3 comprises 13 residues. This clonotype was sampled from an adult with an advanced solid tumor such as melanoma, head and neck, liver or kidney cancer. The material sequenced was CD4+ or CD8+ T cells sorted from blood, taken in a trial of the OX40 agonist ivuxolimab. The rearrangement links TRBV5-1 to TRBJ2-5; TRBD1 matches at 7 bases. CDR3 amino acids: CASNTGDQETQYF. CDR3 sequence (DNA): TGCGCCAGCAACACAGGGGACCAAGAGACCCAGTACTTC.